Each of the 32 T cell receptor beta chains below was sequenced from the same sample in a study of shared clonotypes between healthy human individuals. The table came from immunoSEQ multiplex PCR; TCRdb's copy has only in-frame clones and leaves some out. Among some 450,000 clones, 70% to 80% were seen once, and the ten largest hold more than 10%. The sample was PBMCs. The origin of the receptors is a woman in her thirties or forties in good health. Some clones in this sample may be carry-over from other donors' samples.

This chain connects TRBV10-3 to TRBJ2-7, with 8 nucleotides matching TRBD2. The V segment lost 3 bases and the J segment 9 bases; nucleotides outside the gene matches: 7. Germline assignment: CDR1 ENHRY and CDR2 SYGVKD. CDR3 length equals 13 residues. CDR3 nucleotide sequence: TGTGCCATCAGTGATTCCTCTAGCGGGCCGCAGTACTTC. This gives the protein CAISDSSSGPQYF.

Details on this clone: A far larger clone is off by one base, so a read error is likely. The sample contains more than one DNA sequence encoding this CDR3. V gene TRBV5-1 combines with J gene TRBJ2-5, with 10 bases lining up with TRBD2. Near its end, the DNA agrees better with TRBJ2-7, so the J call may be wrong. CDR3 size: 14 residues. The V gene's germline CDR1 is SGHRS and CDR2 YFSETQ. The CDR3, as DNA: TGCGCTAGCAGCTTTCGAGCGGGAGGGTACGAGCAGTACTTC. It specifies CASSFRAGGYEQYF.

The chain employs TRBV29-1 and TRBJ2-2, with D possibly being TRBD1 or TRBD2 (5 bases each). The CDR3 consists of 12 residues. Between the trimmed V and J ends, which lost 6 bases and 8 bases, there was a span of 13 bases. CDR1 is SQVTM, CDR2 ANQGSEA, per germline. The CDR3 spells CSVGDQGGELFF. The CDR3 nucleotides are TGCAGCGTCGGGGACCAGGGTGGGGAGCTGTTTTTT.

With regard to this clone: The same CDR3 can be traced to other DNA sequences in this sample. The rearrangement joins TRBV5-1 to TRBJ2-7; D is undetermined. In germline, CDR1 is SGHRS, CDR2 YFSETQ. Trimming left V 0 bases short and J 3 bases short, with 7 bases between. The CDR3 covers 13 residues. CDR3 sequence reads: CASSLGTYYEQYF. CDR3 nucleotides: TGCGCCAGCAGCTTGGGCACCTACTACGAGCAGTACTTC.

This chain links TRBV30 with TRBJ1-2; D call uncertain. The CDR3 has 14 residues. Germline-derived CDR1 and CDR2 are GTSNPN and SVGIG (reference sequence). The germline V and J ends were trimmed by 0 bases and 0 bases, with 8 bases remaining between them. CDR3 nucleotide sequence: TGTGCCTGGAGTGTAAGCTATGCTAACTATGGCTACACCTTC. Its protein is CAWSVSYANYGYTF.

As regards this clone: With a much larger clone just one base away, this may be a read error. The V gene is TRBV7-3, the J gene TRBJ2-1; 9 bases are shared with TRBD2. Germline V CDR1 and CDR2: SGHTA, FQGTGA. The CDR3 loop spans 16 amino acids. The CDR3 reads CASSLTWLAGYNEPFF. CDR3 nucleotide sequence: TGTGCCAGCAGCTTAACGTGGCTAGCGGGGTACAATGAGCCGTTCTTC.

The chain carries TRBV2 and TRBJ2-3; no clear D gene. CDR1 and CDR2 from the germline V gene are SNHLY and FYNNEI. This CDR3 region has 12 residues. V gave up 8 bases and J gave up 6 bases, with 12 bases separating them. CDR3: CASAVGTDTQYF. CDR3 DNA sequence: TGTGCCAGCGCGGTGGGTACGGATACGCAGTATTTT.

This chain connects TRBV5-1 to TRBJ2-7, with TRBD1 matching over 11 bases. The V gene end was trimmed by 1 base and the J gene end by 5 bases; junction bases not matched to a gene: 5. CDR1 is SGHRS, CDR2 YFSETQ, per germline. The CDR3 runs to 15 residues. The CDR3 loop reads CASSLIGQGANEQYF. The CDR3 DNA reads TGCGCCAGCAGCTTGATCGGACAGGGGGCTAACGAGCAGTACTTC.

This chain joins TRBV6-5 and TRBJ2-1; 8 positions match TRBD2. Germline CDR1 is MNHEY and CDR2 is SVGAGI. There are 16 residues in the CDR3. V lost 0 bases and J lost 9; bases outside the gene matches: 10. DNA of the CDR3: TGTGCCAGCAGTTACTCGGGGACTAGAGGGGCGGGTGAGCAGTTCTTC. Translated, it gives CASSYSGTRGAGEQFF.

The CDR3 bases are TGTGCCAGCAGCTTAAGGGCGGGAGTATTTGAGCAGTTCTTC. Amino acids: CASSLRAGVFEQFF. The genes are TRBV7-6 and TRBJ2-1, with 7 bases that match TRBD2. With V trimmed by 2 bases and J by 9 bases, 7 bases remained unmatched. Germline CDR1 and CDR2: SGHVS and FNYEAQ. The CDR3 runs to 14 residues.

On this clone: Possible read error: a much larger clone is one base away. The CDR3 is CASSKGDVEGQPQHF. The DNA for the CDR3 is TGTGCCAGCAGTAAAGGGGACGTTGAGGGTCAGCCCCAGCATTTT. The chain links TRBV27 to TRBJ1-5, with a weak D call TRBD1 (5 bases). Germline V gene sequence: CDR1 MNHEY, CDR2 SMNVEV (reference sequence). V was shortened by 5 bases and J by 6 bases, with 17 bases between the two germline ends. This CDR3 has 15 amino acids.

This chain joins TRBV5-1 and TRBJ2-3, with TRBD2 identical over 7 bases. CDR3 length: 15 amino acids. V was pared by 3 bases and J by 2 bases, with 6 bases of the junction left unmatched. Per the germline V gene, CDR1 is SGHRS and CDR2 is YFSETQ. CDR3 DNA sequence: TGCGCCAGCAGCTCCGCTAGCGGACCCACAGATACGCAGTATTTT. Protein product: CASSSASGPTDTQYF. The full variable domain, with the rest looked up from reference TRBV5-1 and TRBJ2-3, is KAGVTQTPRYLIKTRGQQVTLSCSPISGHRSVSWYQQTPGQGLQFLFEYFSETQRNKGNFPGRFSGRQFSNSRSEMNVSTLELGDSALYLCASSSASGPTDTQYFGPGTRLTVL.

This clone was counted ten times or more. CDR3 coding DNA: TGTGCCAGCATGACCGGGACAGGGACCCTTCCCTACGAGCAGTACTTC. Residues: CASMTGTGTLPYEQYF. V gene TRBV7-8 combines with J gene TRBJ2-7; TRBD1 agrees at 9 bases. Germline trimming cut 7 bases from V and 2 bases from J; bases unmatched to any gene: 12. Germline V gene lookup returns CDR1 SGHVS and CDR2 FQNEAQ. CDR3 length: 16 amino acids.

The chain combines TRBV5-6 with TRBJ2-7; no clear D gene. This CDR3 is 14 amino acids long. CDR1 and CDR2 (germline): SGHDT, YYEEEE. The germline V and J ends were trimmed by 1 base and 0 bases, with 8 bases remaining between them. In DNA form, the CDR3 reads TGTGCCAGCAGCTTGCCCGGAAGCTCCTACGAGCAGTACTTC. Translated: CASSLPGSSYEQYF. Full variable domain (remainder filled in from reference TRBV5-6 and TRBJ2-7): DAGVTQSPTHLIKTRGQQVTLRCSPKSGHDTVSWYQQALGQGPQFIFQYYEEEERQRGNFPDRFSGHQFPNYSSELNVNALLLGDSALYLCASSLPGSSYEQYFGPGTRLTVT.

This clone has a count of ten or more. This CDR3 is also generated by other DNA sequences in the sample. V and J are TRBV29-1 and TRBJ2-6; D is unresolved. This CDR3 has 14 residues. CDR1 SQVTM and CDR2 ANQGSEA come from the germline V gene. V was cut by 4 bases and J by 0 bases, with 7 bases left in between. CDR3 loop: CSVVSGSGANVLTF. The CDR3 nucleotides are TGCAGCGTTGTCTCTGGCTCTGGGGCCAACGTCCTGACTTTC.

The chain couples TRBV6-1 to TRBJ2-5, with D tentatively TRBD2 (6 bases). There are 15 residues in the CDR3. Germline CDR1 is MNHNS and CDR2 is SASEGT. V lost 0 bases, J lost 5 bases, and 13 bases lay in between. This chain's CDR3 is CASSEAGGGWETQYF. The CDR3 coding sequence is TGTGCCAGCAGTGAAGCTGGCGGAGGGTGGGAGACCCAGTACTTC.

The chain couples TRBV28 to TRBJ2-7; 8 bases map to TRBD1. V was clipped by 2 bases and J by 2 bases; unmatched bases: 2. The CDR3 covers 14 residues. Germline V gives CDR1 MDHEN, CDR2 SYDVKM. The CDR3 DNA reads TGTGCCAGCAGTTTAAGGGGACAGGCCTACGAGCAGTACTTC. Translated, it gives CASSLRGQAYEQYF. Variable domain in full (rest from reference TRBV28 and TRBJ2-7): DVKVTQSSRYLVKRTGEKVFLECVQDMDHENMFWYRQDPGLGLRLIYFSYDVKMKEKGDIPEGYSVSREKKERFSLILESASTNQTSMYLCASSLRGQAYEQYFGPGTRLTVT.

J is TRBJ2-6 and V is TRBV4-1; no firm D call. The CDR3 is made up of 17 amino acids. V lost 4 bases and J 0 bases, leaving 13 bases between the germline ends. Per the germline V gene, CDR1 is MGHRA and CDR2 is YSYEKL. The CDR3: CASSPLPGSSGANVLTF. CDR3 nucleotide sequence: TGCGCCAGCAGCCCCCTACCGGGCAGCTCTGGGGCCAACGTCCTGACTTTC.

The chain carries TRBV19 and TRBJ1-2, with TRBD1 as a possible D gene (6 bases). Germline V gives CDR1 LNHDA, CDR2 SQIVND (reference sequence). Trimming took 5 bases from V and 7 from J, leaving 23 bases between them. The CDR3 totals 16 residues. The CDR3 nucleotides are TGTGCCAGTAGTCCCCACACGGGGGGGGCTAGCGGTGGCTACACCTTC. Residues: CASSPHTGGASGGYTF. Full variable domain (rest looked up from reference TRBV19 and TRBJ1-2): DGGITQSPKYLFRKEGQNVTLSCEQNLNHDAMYWYRQDPGQGLRLIYYSQIVNDFQKGDIAEGYSVSREKKESFPLTVTSAQKNPTAFYLCASSPHTGGASGGYTFGSGTRLTVV.

This clone has only a few counts. The chain has TRBV5-4 and TRBJ1-3, with unresolved D. V lost 0 bases and J lost 2, with 12 bases in between. The germline V gene has CDR1 SGHNT and CDR2 YYREEE (reference sequence). The CDR3 has 16 residues. The CDR3 nucleotides read TGTGCCAGCAGCTTGGATTTGGGCAGAACTGGAAACACCATATATTTT. Translated, it gives CASSLDLGRTGNTIYF.

V and J are TRBV6-4 and TRBJ2-4; D could derive from TRBD1 or TRBD2 (7 bases each). V was trimmed by 3 bases and J by 15 bases, leaving 12 bases between them. CDR1 and CDR2 (germline): MRHNA, SNTAGT. The CDR3 contains 11 residues. The DNA for the CDR3 is TGTGCCAGCAGTGAGGGAGGGGGCAGGTACTTC. Amino acids: CASSEGGGRYF.

The V gene is TRBV7-8, the J gene TRBJ2-7, with D unclear. CDR3 size: 13 residues. Trimming took 1 base from V and 3 from J, leaving 7 bases between them. The V gene's germline CDR1 is SGHVS and CDR2 FQNEAQ. CDR3 coding DNA: TGTGCCAGCAGCTTAGGTTCCGACTACGAGCAGTACTTC. Its protein is CASSLGSDYEQYF. Full variable domain (rest looked up from reference TRBV7-8 and TRBJ2-7): GAGVSQSPRYKVAKRGQDVALRCDPISGHVSLFWYQQALGQGPEFLTYFQNEAQLDKSGLPSDRFFAERPEGSVSTLKIQRTQQEDSAVYLCASSLGSDYEQYFGPGTRLTVT.

This clone was observed a single time. This chain connects TRBV7-2 to TRBJ1-2; the match to TRBD1 covers 7 bases. The V segment lost 0 bases and the J segment 5 bases; nucleotides outside the gene matches: 6. The CDR3 has 15 residues. Germline V CDR1 and CDR2: SGHTA, FQGNSA. CDR3: CASSLARQGQYGYTF. As DNA, the CDR3 is TGTGCCAGCAGCTTAGCCAGACAGGGCCAGTATGGCTACACCTTC.

The V gene is TRBV10-1, the J gene TRBJ1-1, with D tentatively TRBD1 (6 bases). The CDR3 has 12 residues. Germline V gives CDR1 WNHNN, CDR2 SYGVQD (reference sequence). Trimming shortened V by 8 bases and J by 4 bases, and 11 bases separated the two germline ends. The CDR3: CASRGAATEAFF. CDR3 bases: TGCGCCAGCCGGGGGGCCGCCACTGAAGCTTTCTTT.

The chain joins TRBV11-2 to TRBJ1-1; a possible D gene is TRBD1 (6 bases). Deletions cut 5 bases from V and 5 bases from J, with 15 bases between. Germline CDR1 reads SGHAT; CDR2 reads FQNNGV. The CDR3 covers 14 residues. Written as DNA, the CDR3 is TGTGCCAGCAGCCAGCGAATTACAGGGACTGAAGCTTTCTTT. Translating it yields CASSQRITGTEAFF.

This clone occurred many times. This sequence joins TRBV7-2 and TRBJ2-4; 12 positions agree with TRBD2. The germline V gene has CDR1 SGHTA and CDR2 FQGNSA. Trimming at V came to 5 bases and at J to 6 bases, leaving 5 bases not matched to a gene. The CDR3 contains 15 residues. CDR3 nucleotides: TGTGCCAGCAGCCGACTAGCGGGAGAAACAAACATTCAGTACTTC. Translating it yields CASSRLAGETNIQYF.

V and J are TRBV25-1 and TRBJ2-1, with 11 bases identical to TRBD1. The J segment lost 4 bases and the V segment lost 7 bases, leaving 3 bases of the junction unmatched. Per germline, CDR1 MGHDK and CDR2 SYGVNS. The CDR3 loop spans 14 amino acids. CDR3 coding DNA: TGTGCCAGCACCGGGACAGGGGGTTACAATGAGCAGTTCTTC. This sequence encodes CASTGTGGYNEQFF.

This clone has just one count. CDR3 sequence: CASSQEGTGDSYEQYF. CDR3 coding DNA: TGTGCCAGCAGCCAAGAGGGTACAGGCGACTCCTACGAGCAGTACTTC. The chain couples TRBV4-2 to TRBJ2-7, with D possibly matching TRBD1 (5 bases). Per the germline V gene, CDR1 is LGHNA and CDR2 is YNFKEQ. The CDR3 runs to 16 residues. Trimming cost V 0 bases and J 0 bases, with 12 bases left between them.

The J gene is TRBJ2-1, the V gene TRBV18; TRBD2 aligns across 13 bases. V gave up 5 bases and J gave up 5 bases; unmatched junction bases: 3. CDR1 KGHSH and CDR2 LQKENI come from the germline V gene. The CDR3 consists of 15 residues. The CDR3 loop reads CASSALAGGDNEQFF. In nucleotides, the CDR3 is TGTGCCAGCTCAGCACTAGCGGGAGGGGACAATGAGCAGTTCTTC.

The J gene is TRBJ1-1, the V gene TRBV18; D is undetermined. The CDR3 loop spans 14 amino acids. The germline V gene encodes CDR1 KGHSH and CDR2 LQKENI. Trimming stripped 5 bases from V and 1 base from J, with 11 bases between. In DNA form, the CDR3 reads TGTGCCAGCTCAGCCTCAATAGAGAACACTGAAGCTTTCTTT. Its translation is CASSASIENTEAFF.

The sample holds many counts of this clone. At the DNA level, this CDR3 is encoded by other sequences in the same sample as well. The J gene is TRBJ2-5, the V gene TRBV18; possibly TRBD2 for D (6 bases). The CDR3 has 14 amino acids. V lost 6 bases to trimming and J lost 4 bases, with 15 bases between them. The germline gives CDR1 KGHSH, CDR2 LQKENI. In DNA form, the CDR3 reads TGTGCCAGCTCTGACAGCGTGGGGGGAGAGACCCAGTACTTC. This sequence encodes CASSDSVGGETQYF.

As for this clone: A clone one base away is much larger, so this may be a read error. CDR3 protein: CASSRGSDTQYF. The CDR3 coding sequence is TGTGCCAGCAGCCGCGGGTCAGATACGCAGTATTTT. This chain links TRBV7-8 with TRBJ2-3, with D possibly TRBD2 on 5 matching bases. CDR1 and CDR2 from the germline V gene are SGHVS and FQNEAQ. The V and J ends lost 5 bases and 4 bases respectively, with 7 bases between them. This CDR3 has 12 residues.